One sample yielded the 23 T cell receptor beta chains listed below, sequenced in a study of blood T cells in healthy people across ages. The authors ran a second PCR of 7 to 11 cycles using a sample-barcoded 5' primer and a J-beta primer mix. MiXCR, run by TCRdb on the 5' RACE reads, gives a single entry per CDR3 protein. This table holds more than 700,000 distinct CDR3 sequences, less than 70% found once. The specimen was blood. These receptors originate from an elderly man in good health.

The chain uses TRBV3-1 and TRBJ2-3; no firm D call. Germline CDR1 and CDR2: LGHDT and YNNKEL (reference sequence). V was cut by 3 bases and J by 6 bases, with 19 bases left in between. The CDR3 spans 16 residues. CDR3: CASSQGIVSSTDTQYF. DNA of the CDR3: TGTGCCAGCAGCCAGGGTATCGTATCGAGTACGGATACGCAGTATTTT.

This clonotype was recorded a few times. The chain has TRBV7-2 and TRBJ2-5; the match to TRBD2 covers 8 bases. Looked up from germline, CDR1 is SGHTA and CDR2 is FQGNSA. The CDR3 is 15 residues long. V lost 3 bases to trimming and J lost 5 bases; unmatched junction nucleotides: 8. The CDR3 loop is CASSFDGRAGETQYF. The DNA for the CDR3 is TGTGCCAGCAGCTTTGACGGGAGGGCCGGGGAGACCCAGTACTTC.

The sample holds a few counts of this clonotype. The J gene is TRBJ2-7, the V gene TRBV20-1; D is unresolved. Germline-derived CDR1 and CDR2 are DFQATT and SNEGSKA (reference sequence). This CDR3 region has 13 residues. The V end lost 1 base, the J end lost 4 bases, and 11 bases lay between the germline ends. The CDR3 region is CSARGPTRYEQYF. Here the CDR3 DNA reads TGCAGTGCTAGAGGGCCAACACGGTACGAGCAGTACTTC.

V and J are TRBV2 and TRBJ2-5; D is tentatively TRBD1 or TRBD2 (5 bases each). The CDR3 consists of 15 residues. CDR1 and CDR2 from the germline V gene are SNHLY and FYNNEI. Trimming stripped 3 bases from V and 1 base from J, with 12 bases between. CDR3 sequence: CASSDRDGRQETQYF. The CDR3, as DNA: TGTGCCAGCAGTGATCGGGACGGACGCCAAGAGACCCAGTACTTC.

This chain joins TRBV7-9 and TRBJ2-1, with D tentatively TRBD2 (5 bases). Trimming took 8 bases from V and 2 from J, leaving 16 bases between them. Germline lookup yields CDR1 SEHNR and CDR2 FQNEAQ (reference sequence). The CDR3 runs 15 residues. The CDR3 reads CASPPSGLPYNEQFF. CDR3 DNA sequence: TGTGCCAGCCCGCCCAGCGGCCTTCCCTACAATGAGCAGTTCTTC.

This clonotype was seen only a few times. This chain uses TRBV28 with TRBJ2-3; 9 bases match TRBD2. Looked up from germline, CDR1 is MDHEN and CDR2 is SYDVKM. Losses at the gene ends were 7 bases for V and 5 bases for J; bases not matched to a gene: 7. This CDR3 is built from 14 residues. The CDR3 loop reads CASTQGSGRDTQYF. In DNA, the CDR3 is TGTGCCAGCACCCAGGGTAGCGGGAGAGATACGCAGTATTTT.

Many counts were recorded for this clonotype. This chain's CDR3 is CASSLAGTDGYTF. DNA for the CDR3: TGCGCCAGCAGCTTGGCCGGGACGGATGGCTACACCTTC. The V and J genes are TRBV5-1 and TRBJ1-2; D is possibly TRBD1 (5 bases). Germline lookup yields CDR1 SGHRS and CDR2 YFSETQ. This CDR3 contains 13 residues. Trimming took 0 bases from V and 6 from J, leaving 9 bases between them.

The rearrangement links TRBV5-1 to TRBJ2-7, with 8 bases fitting TRBD1. The CDR3 is 15 amino acids. CDR1 and CDR2 from the germline V gene are SGHRS and YFSETQ. Trimming removed 4 bases from V and 1 base from J; junction bases left unmatched: 7. The CDR3 DNA reads TGCGCCAGCAGCAGCACAGGGGGTGGATCCTACGAGCAGTACTTC. It is translated as CASSSTGGGSYEQYF.

J is TRBJ1-5 and V is TRBV24-1; D may be TRBD1 (5 bases). The CDR3 has 18 residues. From germline, CDR1 is KGHDR and CDR2 SFDVKD. The V end lost 4 bases, the J end lost 0 bases, and 18 bases lay between the germline ends. The DNA for the CDR3 is TGTGCCACCAGTGACGCCGGACCAGGGCAATATAGCAATCAGCCCCAGCATTTT. Amino acid sequence: CATSDAGPGQYSNQPQHF.

Only a few counts were recorded for this clonotype. This chain joins TRBV20-1 and TRBJ2-1, with 7 bases matching TRBD1. Trimming cost V 6 bases and J 7 bases; bases outside gene matches: 15. Germline V lookup: CDR1 DFQATT, CDR2 SNEGSKA (reference sequence). This CDR3 has 15 residues. The CDR3 loop is CSAPMVQGRTNEQFF. DNA of the CDR3: TGCAGTGCCCCTATGGTACAGGGGCGGACGAATGAGCAGTTCTTC.

This chain uses TRBV3-1 with TRBJ2-7; TRBD1 is a possible D gene (6 bases). V lost 0 bases and J 5 bases, leaving 8 bases between the germline ends. CDR3 length: 13 residues. Germline lookup yields CDR1 LGHDT and CDR2 YNNKEL (reference sequence). The CDR3 sequence: CASSQETGNEQYF. In nucleotides, the CDR3 is TGTGCCAGCAGCCAAGAAACAGGGAACGAGCAGTACTTC.

The gene calls are TRBV4-2 and TRBJ2-7, with D unresolved. The CDR3 runs to 14 residues. Germline CDR1 and CDR2: LGHNA and YNFKEQ. V lost 1 base, J lost 6 bases, and 13 bases lay in between. The DNA for the CDR3 is TGTGCCAGCAGCCAAGGCCCAGGAAAAGCCGAGCAGTACTTC. Translation: CASSQGPGKAEQYF.

The rearrangement joins TRBV6-5 to TRBJ1-6; 8 positions match TRBD1. V shed 5 bases, J shed 10 bases, and the junction held 10 bases outside the gene matches. The CDR3 length is 15 residues. The germline gives CDR1 MNHEY, CDR2 SVGAGI. CDR3 nucleotides: TGTGCCAGCAGTCGCCCGGACAGGGTCAGATCACCCCTCCACTTT. It codes for CASSRPDRVRSPLHF.

This chain joins TRBV15 and TRBJ1-1, with a weak D call TRBD1 (6 bases). In germline, CDR1 is LNHNV, CDR2 YYDKDF (reference sequence). This CDR3 is built from 15 residues. The V end was cut by 0 bases, the J end by 1 base, with 9 bases between. DNA of the CDR3: TGTGCCACCAGCAGAGAAACGACAGGGAACACTGAAGCTTTCTTT. As protein: CATSRETTGNTEAFF.

The chain joins TRBV7-6 to TRBJ2-7; D call uncertain. V dropped 1 base and J dropped 2 bases, with 9 bases sitting between them. The CDR3 has 14 amino acids. In germline, CDR1 is SGHVS, CDR2 FNYEAQ. CDR3 coding DNA: TGTGCCAGCAGCTTAGGGATAACAACCTACGAGCAGTACTTC. The encoded protein is CASSLGITTYEQYF.

This chain uses TRBV10-1 with TRBJ2-3, with TRBD2 matching over 7 bases. CDR1 and CDR2 (germline): WNHNN, SYGVQD (reference sequence). This CDR3 is 15 amino acids long. The trim removed 3 bases at V and 14 bases at J, leaving 17 bases unmatched. In DNA, the CDR3 is TGCGCCAGCAGTGATTTGAGCGGGGCGCACAGATACGCGTATTTT. Its protein product is CASSDLSGAHRYAYF.

The rearrangement links TRBV7-9 to TRBJ2-1, with D uncertain. V was pared by 1 base and J by 4 bases, with 8 bases between. This CDR3 region has 14 residues. Germline V gives CDR1 SEHNR, CDR2 FQNEAQ (reference sequence). This CDR3 is CASSLGALYNEQFF. The CDR3 region has the DNA TGTGCCAGCAGCTTAGGGGCCCTTTACAATGAGCAGTTCTTC.

The rearrangement joins TRBV24-1 to TRBJ2-4; D might be TRBD1 (6 bases). The DNA end lines up better with TRBJ2-7; the J call may be wrong. Germline CDR1 is KGHDR and CDR2 is SFDVKD. CDR3 length: 13 residues. CDR3 nucleotides: TGTGCCACCAGTGATGACAGGATCCACGAGCAGTACTTC. Amino acids: CATSDDRIHEQYF.

This clonotype was observed once. The chain links TRBV5-4 to TRBJ1-4, with D possibly being TRBD1 (5 bases). Germline V lookup: CDR1 SGHNT, CDR2 YYREEE (reference sequence). The CDR3 totals 15 residues. V gave up 0 bases and J gave up 7 bases, with 13 bases separating them. The CDR3, as DNA: TGTGCCAGCAGCTTGGCGGGGGGACTGGGTGAAAAACTGTTTTTT. This encodes CASSLAGGLGEKLFF.

The rearrangement links TRBV12-3 or TRBV12-4 to TRBJ2-4; 8 nucleotides align to TRBD2. V lost 2 bases, J lost 9 bases, and 6 bases stayed unmatched. The length of the CDR3 is 14 residues. CDR3 in DNA: TGTGCCAGCAGTTTACGGGAGGGCCACGGCATTCAGTACTTC. This codes for CASSLREGHGIQYF.

This clonotype occurred a few times. This sequence joins TRBV7-9 and TRBJ2-7; 7 positions match TRBD2. The CDR3 sequence is 15 residues long. Germline V gene data show CDR1 as SEHNR and CDR2 as FQNEAQ (reference sequence). Trimming removed 5 bases from V and 2 bases from J; junction bases left unmatched: 9. The CDR3 nucleotides are TGTGCCAGCAGCGCTGGGAGGGAAAAAGCCTACGAGCAGTACTTC. It translates to CASSAGREKAYEQYF.

This chain links TRBV6-6 with TRBJ2-5; possible D gene TRBD2, 6 bases. The CDR3 has 13 amino acids. Germline V gene lookup returns CDR1 MNHNY and CDR2 SVGAGI (reference sequence). The ends were cut back, 0 bases at V and 11 bases at J, with 13 bases in the middle. CDR3 sequence (DNA): TGTGCCAGCAGTTACTCTTTCGGGGGTGAGCAGTACTTC. Translated, it gives CASSYSFGGEQYF.

V usage is TRBV10-3 and J usage is TRBJ2-7; 14 nucleotides match TRBD2. V shed 2 bases, J shed 2 bases, and the junction held 2 bases outside the gene matches. Germline V gene sequence: CDR1 ENHRY, CDR2 SYGVKD. This CDR3 has 16 amino acids. The CDR3 bases are TGTGCCATCAGTGAGGGGACTAGCGGGAGACCCTACGAGCAGTACTTC. This encodes CAISEGTSGRPYEQYF.